These 17 T cell receptor beta chains were sequenced from one sample in a study of identical twins' blood T cells. TCRdb reprocessed the 5' RACE reads via MiXCR and lists one record per CDR3 protein. The sample lists 400,000 or so distinct CDR3 sequences; 28% were seen once. Sequencing was done on a sample of PBMCs. All receptors derive from a woman aged 18-55 years in good health.

This chain connects TRBV3-1 to TRBJ1-3; 8 bases are a match to TRBD1. V lost 4 bases and J lost 4; bases outside the gene matches: 3. The CDR3 runs to 14 residues. Germline CDR1 is LGHDT and CDR2 is YNNKEL (reference sequence). The CDR3 region has the DNA TGTGCCAGCAGCCGGACAGGGAACGGAAACACCATATATTTT. Its protein product is CASSRTGNGNTIYF.

This clonotype was observed a handful of times. V usage is TRBV5-1 and J usage is TRBJ1-1; no clear D gene. The CDR3 has 13 residues. Germline CDR1 SGHRS, CDR2 YFSETQ. The V end lost 0 bases, the J end lost 4 bases, and 7 bases lay between the germline ends. CDR3 DNA sequence: TGCGCCAGCAGCTTGGTCACGGGCACTGAAGCTTTCTTT. As protein: CASSLVTGTEAFF.

This clonotype was recorded a few times. The rearrangement links TRBV20-1 to TRBJ2-7, with TRBD2 matching over 8 bases. The CDR3 is 15 amino acids. V shed 0 bases, J shed 5 bases, and the junction held 9 bases outside the gene matches. Germline V lookup: CDR1 DFQATT, CDR2 SNEGSKA (reference sequence). In DNA form, the CDR3 reads TGCAGTGCTAGAGATAGCGGGGCTGGAGCCGACGAGCAGTACTTC. Its protein is CSARDSGAGADEQYF.

This clonotype was seen a few times. V gene TRBV20-1 combines with J gene TRBJ1-4, with TRBD1 as a possible D gene (5 bases). The germline V gene has CDR1 DFQATT and CDR2 SNEGSKA (reference sequence). V was cut by 7 bases and J by 8 bases, with 20 bases left in between. The CDR3 consists of 14 residues. CDR3 protein: CSVEGRQSGEKLFF. The CDR3 region has the DNA TGCAGTGTTGAGGGGCGGCAGTCGGGCGAAAAACTGTTTTTT.

This clonotype turned up a few times. The chain carries TRBV19 and TRBJ2-7; 9 nucleotides line up with TRBD1. Germline-derived CDR1 and CDR2 are LNHDA and SQIVND (reference sequence). The CDR3 has 13 amino acids. V was pared by 6 bases and J by 4 bases, with 4 bases of the junction left unmatched. The CDR3 DNA reads as TGTGCCAGTAGCCCACAGGGGGCATACGAGCAGTACTTC. It encodes CASSPQGAYEQYF.

This chain uses TRBV20-1 with TRBJ2-1, with unresolved D. The CDR3 is 11 amino acids. Germline lookup yields CDR1 DFQATT and CDR2 SNEGSKA (reference sequence). Trimming took off 6 bases at V and 7 bases at J, with 10 bases between the two ends. DNA of the CDR3: TGCAGTGCGAACAGCCGAAATGAGCAGTTCTTC. This gives the protein CSANSRNEQFF.

The rearrangement uses TRBV20-1 and TRBJ2-1, with TRBD2 identical over 12 bases. This CDR3 has 16 amino acids. The V gene end was trimmed by 5 bases and the J gene end by 5 bases; junction bases not matched to a gene: 10. Germline values: CDR1 DFQATT, CDR2 SNEGSKA (reference sequence). The CDR3: CSAWRLTSGRDNEQFF. The CDR3 bases are TGCAGTGCTTGGCGTCTGACTAGCGGGAGAGACAATGAGCAGTTCTTC.

The chain carries TRBV13 and TRBJ1-1; 7 bases are a match to TRBD1. V was clipped by 0 bases and J by 10 bases; unmatched bases: 5. This CDR3 has 13 residues. CDR1 and CDR2 (germline): PRHDT, FYEKMQ (reference sequence). CDR3 DNA sequence: TGTGCCAGCAGCTTAGGCGAGGGGGCGGGAGCTTTCTTT. Amino acid sequence: CASSLGEGAGAFF.

This chain joins TRBV20-1 and TRBJ1-1; a possible D gene is TRBD1 (5 bases). CDR1 and CDR2 (germline): DFQATT, SNEGSKA (reference sequence). Between the trimmed V and J ends, which lost 5 bases and 1 base, there was a span of 14 bases. The CDR3 contains 14 residues. The CDR3 here is CSAPNPQANTEAFF. DNA for the CDR3: TGCAGTGCTCCGAACCCACAGGCGAACACTGAAGCTTTCTTT.

A remark on this clonotype: A read error may be the cause here, since a much bigger clone is one base away. The rearrangement links TRBV2 to TRBJ1-4; the match to TRBD1 covers 7 bases. Germline V lookup: CDR1 SNHLY, CDR2 FYNNEI. CDR3 length: 14 residues. Losses at the gene ends were 7 bases for V and 5 bases for J; bases not matched to a gene: 7. CDR3: CASIFGTENEKLFF. CDR3 nucleotides: TGTGCCAGCATTTTCGGGACAGAGAATGAAAAACTGTTTTTT.

The chain employs TRBV7-9 and TRBJ2-3, with D maybe TRBD1 (6 bases). Germline CDR1 and CDR2: SEHNR and FQNEAQ (reference sequence). The CDR3 is 15 residues long. V was trimmed by 2 bases and J by 5 bases, leaving 14 bases between them. CDR3 loop: CASSLFRGDEDTQYF. CDR3 coding DNA: TGTGCCAGCAGCTTATTCAGGGGTGATGAAGATACGCAGTATTTT.

This clonotype occurred a few times. CDR3 DNA sequence: TGTGCCAGCAGTCAACGGCCGGGGATTCTGGACGAGCAGTACTTC. Protein: CASSQRPGILDEQYF. The J gene is TRBJ2-7, the V gene TRBV7-6, with D maybe TRBD2 (5 bases). Germline assignment: CDR1 SGHVS and CDR2 FNYEAQ. The CDR3 is 15 amino acids. The V end was cut by 6 bases, the J end by 5 bases, with 20 bases between. Full variable domain (outside the CDR3, taken from reference TRBV7-6 and TRBJ2-7): GAGVSQSPRYKVTKRGQDVALRCDPISGHVSLYWYRQALGQGPEFLTYFNYEAQQDKSGLPNDRFSAERPEGSISTLTIQRTEQRDSAMYRCASSQRPGILDEQYFGPGTRLTVT.

This clonotype was counted only a few times. The chain couples TRBV6-6 to TRBJ2-5; no firm D call. This CDR3 region has 12 residues. Trimming stripped 2 bases from V and 4 bases from J, with 5 bases between. Germline V gene sequence: CDR1 MNHNY, CDR2 SVGAGI (reference sequence). Written as DNA, the CDR3 is TGTGCCAGCAGTTACCAGATAGAGACCCAGTACTTC. It specifies CASSYQIETQYF.

This clonotype was detected ten times or more. V usage is TRBV9 and J usage is TRBJ1-2, with D unresolved. The CDR3 sequence is 11 residues long. Deletions cut 0 bases from V and 5 bases from J, with 2 bases between. Germline values: CDR1 SGDLS, CDR2 YYNGEE. The CDR3 loop reads CASSVGYGYTF. As DNA, the CDR3 is TGTGCCAGCAGCGTAGGGTATGGCTACACCTTC.

In its sample, this clonotype was seen a few times. V usage is TRBV3-1 and J usage is TRBJ1-5; D might be TRBD1 (6 bases). CDR1 and CDR2 (germline): LGHDT, YNNKEL (reference sequence). Trimming cost V 0 bases and J 6 bases, with 12 bases left between them. CDR3 length: 15 amino acids. This chain's CDR3 is CASSQDLQGRQPQHF. The CDR3 DNA is TGTGCCAGCAGCCAAGATTTACAGGGTCGTCAGCCCCAGCATTTT.

The J gene is TRBJ1-4, the V gene TRBV7-9; D possibly corresponds to TRBD1 (5 bases). Trimming removed 1 base from V and 5 bases from J, with 11 bases in between. The CDR3 is 15 residues long. Germline values: CDR1 SEHNR, CDR2 FQNEAQ (reference sequence). The CDR3 nucleotides are TGTGCCAGCAGCTTAGGTCAGACAGCAAATGAAAAACTGTTTTTT. Encoded protein: CASSLGQTANEKLFF.

The genes are TRBV6-1 and TRBJ2-3; D unclear. Germline V gene sequence: CDR1 MNHNS, CDR2 SASEGT. V lost 7 bases and J 0 bases, leaving 11 bases between the germline ends. The CDR3 loop spans 14 amino acids. CDR3 region: CASNRVPSTDTQYF. CDR3 DNA sequence: TGTGCCAGCAACCGCGTGCCTAGCACAGATACGCAGTATTTT.